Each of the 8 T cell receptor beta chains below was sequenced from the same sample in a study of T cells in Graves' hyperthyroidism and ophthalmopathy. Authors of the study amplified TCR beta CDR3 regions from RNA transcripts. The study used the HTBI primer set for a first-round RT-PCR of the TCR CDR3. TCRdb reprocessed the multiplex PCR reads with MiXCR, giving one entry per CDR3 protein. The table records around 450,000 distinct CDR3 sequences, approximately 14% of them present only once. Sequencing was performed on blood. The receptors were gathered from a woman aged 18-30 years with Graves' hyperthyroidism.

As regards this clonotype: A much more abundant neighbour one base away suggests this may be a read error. CDR3 region: CASTAGLAGGPSYNEQYF. CDR3 sequence (DNA): TGTGCCAGCACCGCCGGACTAGCGGGAGGGCCCTCCTACAATGAGCAGTACTTC. The chain couples TRBV7-2 to TRBJ2-1, with 15 bases aligning to TRBD2. The tail of the sequence fits TRBJ2-7 better, so the J call may be wrong. Germline V CDR1 and CDR2: SGHTA, FQGNSA. The CDR3 is made up of 18 amino acids.

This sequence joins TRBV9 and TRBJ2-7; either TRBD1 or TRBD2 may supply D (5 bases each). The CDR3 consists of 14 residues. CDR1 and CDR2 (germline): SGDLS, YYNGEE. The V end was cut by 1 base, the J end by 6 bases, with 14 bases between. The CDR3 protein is CASSVRGAFVEQYF. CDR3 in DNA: TGTGCCAGCAGCGTAAGGGGAGCATTTGTCGAGCAGTACTTC.

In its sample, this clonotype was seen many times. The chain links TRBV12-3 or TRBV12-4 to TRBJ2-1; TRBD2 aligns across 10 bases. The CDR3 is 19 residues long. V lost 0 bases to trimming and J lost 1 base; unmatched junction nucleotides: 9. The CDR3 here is CASSLALRASGSSYNEQFF. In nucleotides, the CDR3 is TGTGCCAGCAGTTTAGCGCTAAGGGCTAGCGGGAGTTCCTACAATGAGCAGTTCTTC.

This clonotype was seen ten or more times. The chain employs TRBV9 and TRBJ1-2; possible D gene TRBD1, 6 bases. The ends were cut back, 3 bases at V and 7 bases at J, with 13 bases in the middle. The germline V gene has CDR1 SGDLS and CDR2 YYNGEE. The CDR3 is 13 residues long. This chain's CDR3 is CASSDRTAIGYTF. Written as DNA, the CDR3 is TGTGCCAGCAGCGATCGGACAGCGATTGGCTACACCTTC.

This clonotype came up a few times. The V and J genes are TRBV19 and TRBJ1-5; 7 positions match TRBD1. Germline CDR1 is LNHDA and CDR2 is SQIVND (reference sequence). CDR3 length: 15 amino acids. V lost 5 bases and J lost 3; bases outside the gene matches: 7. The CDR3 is CASSPRGTDNQPQHF. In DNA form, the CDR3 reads TGTGCCAGTAGTCCCCGGGGGACAGACAATCAGCCCCAGCATTTT.

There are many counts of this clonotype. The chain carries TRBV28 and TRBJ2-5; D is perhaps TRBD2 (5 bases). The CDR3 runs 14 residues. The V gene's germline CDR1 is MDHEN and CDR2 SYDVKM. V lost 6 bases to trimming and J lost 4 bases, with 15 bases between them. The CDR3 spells CASRLERVGETQYF. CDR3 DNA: TGTGCCAGCAGATTGGAGAGGGTTGGAGAGACCCAGTACTTC.

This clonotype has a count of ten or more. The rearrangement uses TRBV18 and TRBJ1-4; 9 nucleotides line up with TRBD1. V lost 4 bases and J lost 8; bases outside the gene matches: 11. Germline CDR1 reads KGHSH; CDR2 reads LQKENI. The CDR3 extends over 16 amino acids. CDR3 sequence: CASSRPPGQGREKLFF. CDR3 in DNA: TGTGCCAGCTCACGACCCCCGGGACAGGGTCGCGAAAAACTGTTTTTT.

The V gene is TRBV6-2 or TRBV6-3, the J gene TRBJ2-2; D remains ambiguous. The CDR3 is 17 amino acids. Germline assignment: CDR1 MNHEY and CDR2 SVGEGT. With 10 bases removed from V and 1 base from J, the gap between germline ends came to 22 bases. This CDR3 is CATCTWRRKQNTGELFF. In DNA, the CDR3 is TGTGCCACCTGTACCTGGCGACGGAAACAGAACACCGGGGAGCTGTTTTTT.